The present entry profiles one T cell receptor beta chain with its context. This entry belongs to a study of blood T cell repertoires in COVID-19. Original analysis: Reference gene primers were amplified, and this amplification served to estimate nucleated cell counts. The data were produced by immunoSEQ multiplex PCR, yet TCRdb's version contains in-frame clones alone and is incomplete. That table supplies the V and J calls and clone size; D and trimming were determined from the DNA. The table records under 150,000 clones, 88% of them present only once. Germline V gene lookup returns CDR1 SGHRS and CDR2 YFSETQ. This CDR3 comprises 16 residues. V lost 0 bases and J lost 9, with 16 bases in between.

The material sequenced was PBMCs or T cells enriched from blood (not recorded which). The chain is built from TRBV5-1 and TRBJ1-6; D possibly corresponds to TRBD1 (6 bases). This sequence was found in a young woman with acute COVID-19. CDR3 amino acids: CASSLVPGESGSPLHF. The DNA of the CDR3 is TGCGCCAGCAGCTTGGTTCCAGGGGAATCAGGTTCACCCCTCCACTTT.